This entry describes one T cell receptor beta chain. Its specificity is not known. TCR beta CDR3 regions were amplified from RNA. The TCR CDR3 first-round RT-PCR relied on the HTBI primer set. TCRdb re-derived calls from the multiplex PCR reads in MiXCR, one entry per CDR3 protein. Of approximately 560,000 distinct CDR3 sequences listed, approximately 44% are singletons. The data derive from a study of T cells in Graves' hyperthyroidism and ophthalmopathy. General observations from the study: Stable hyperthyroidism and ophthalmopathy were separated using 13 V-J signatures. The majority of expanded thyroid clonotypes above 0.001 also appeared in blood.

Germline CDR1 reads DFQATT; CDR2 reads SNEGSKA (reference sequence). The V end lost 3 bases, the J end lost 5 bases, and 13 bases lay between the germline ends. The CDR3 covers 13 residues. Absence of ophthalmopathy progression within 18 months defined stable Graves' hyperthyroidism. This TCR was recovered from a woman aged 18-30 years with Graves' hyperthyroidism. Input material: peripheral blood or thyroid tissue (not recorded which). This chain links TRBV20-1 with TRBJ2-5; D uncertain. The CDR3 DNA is TGCAGTGCTAGGGGTCAGGCTGGGGAGACCCAGTACTTC. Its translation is CSARGQAGETQYF.